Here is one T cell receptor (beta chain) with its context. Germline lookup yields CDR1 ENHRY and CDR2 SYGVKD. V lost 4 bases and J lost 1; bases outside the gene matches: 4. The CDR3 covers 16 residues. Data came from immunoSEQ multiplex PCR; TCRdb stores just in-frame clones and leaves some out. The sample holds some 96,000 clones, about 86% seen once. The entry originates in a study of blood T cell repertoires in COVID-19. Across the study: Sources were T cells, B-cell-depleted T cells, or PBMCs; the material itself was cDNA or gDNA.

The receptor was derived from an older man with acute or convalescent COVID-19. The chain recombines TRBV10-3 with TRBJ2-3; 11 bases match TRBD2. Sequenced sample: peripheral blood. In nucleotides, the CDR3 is TGTGCCATCAGTGCCCTAGCGGGAGGAGGCACAGATACGCAGTATTTT. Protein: CAISALAGGGTDTQYF.